These 21 T cell receptor beta chains originate from one sample sequenced in a study of cytomegalovirus exposure and HLA in healthy donors. The PCR had 60 Vbeta and 13 Jbeta primers. Assay: immunoSEQ multiplex PCR; the TCRdb copy retains only in-frame clones and omits some. Among about 190,000 clones listed, approximately 70% were seen once. The sample comprised PBMCs. The source is a woman aged 30 to 39 in good health and CMV-seronegative.

CDR3 coding DNA: TGTGCCAGCAGTTTAACGTGGACAGGGGGTGGTACTGAAGCTTTCTTT. It codes for CASSLTWTGGGTEAFF. The rearrangement uses TRBV27 and TRBJ1-1; 10 positions agree with TRBD1. This CDR3 spans 16 amino acids. The germline V gene has CDR1 MNHEY and CDR2 SMNVEV (reference sequence). The V gene end was trimmed by 2 bases and the J gene end by 5 bases; junction bases not matched to a gene: 8.

This clone has only a few counts. The V call is TRBV6-5, the J call TRBJ2-1, with 12 nucleotides matching TRBD2. V shed 0 bases, J shed 6 bases, and the junction held 0 bases outside the gene matches. Germline V CDR1 and CDR2: MNHEY, SVGAGI. The CDR3 consists of 15 residues. The CDR3 loop reads CASSYSTSGSNEQFF. As DNA, the CDR3 is TGTGCCAGCAGTTACTCGACTAGCGGGAGCAATGAGCAGTTCTTC.

Here the CDR3 reads CASSLGGQGDFTDTQYF. As DNA, the CDR3 is TGCGCCAGCAGCTTGGGTGGACAGGGGGACTTCACAGATACGCAGTATTTT. The chain combines TRBV5-1 with TRBJ2-3, with TRBD1 matching 10 bases. The length of the CDR3 is 17 residues. The junction had 6 bases not matched to a gene; V was cut back by 0 bases and J by 2 bases. Germline V gene data show CDR1 as SGHRS and CDR2 as YFSETQ.

In the case of this clone: At the DNA level, this CDR3 is encoded by other sequences in the same sample as well. CDR3 sequence: CASRTGGTDTQYF. The CDR3 DNA sequence: TGTGCCAGCAGGACCGGGGGCACAGATACGCAGTATTTT. The chain carries TRBV6-1 and TRBJ2-3, with a possible D match to TRBD2 (5 bases). Germline CDR1 is MNHNS and CDR2 is SASEGT. V was shortened by 6 bases and J by 1 base, with 8 bases between the two germline ends. The CDR3 covers 13 residues.

V usage is TRBV10-2 and J usage is TRBJ2-7; TRBD2 agrees at 8 bases. Trimming cost V 6 bases and J 4 bases; bases outside gene matches: 8. Germline V gene lookup returns CDR1 WSHSY and CDR2 SAAADI. The CDR3 is made up of 14 amino acids. CDR3 sequence reads: CASRAGTRAYEQYF. The CDR3 coding sequence is TGCGCCAGCAGGGCCGGGACTAGAGCTTACGAGCAGTACTTC.

The gene calls are TRBV5-1 and TRBJ2-7, with 7 bases fitting TRBD2. CDR3 length: 17 residues. The junction had 11 bases not matched to a gene; V was cut back by 0 bases and J by 2 bases. The V gene's germline CDR1 is SGHRS and CDR2 YFSETQ. DNA for the CDR3: TGCGCCAGCAGCTTGGGGAGCACTAGCGCTTTAGCCTACGAGCAGTACTTC. Its protein is CASSLGSTSALAYEQYF.

In its sample, this clone was seen once. V gene TRBV5-5 combines with J gene TRBJ2-7; D is ambiguous. From germline, CDR1 is SGHKS and CDR2 YYEKEE (reference sequence). The CDR3 consists of 15 residues. Trimming took 0 bases from V and 0 from J, leaving 10 bases between them. The CDR3 DNA follows: TGTGCCAGCAGCTTGGGATTGGTCAGCTCCTACGAGCAGTACTTC. This codes for CASSLGLVSSYEQYF.

This clone was detected only a few times. The chain joins TRBV30 to TRBJ2-5; no reliable D call. V lost 0 bases and J 4 bases, leaving 3 bases between the germline ends. The CDR3 spans 11 residues. Germline loops: CDR1 GTSNPN, CDR2 SVGIG (reference sequence). The DNA for the CDR3 is TGTGCCTGGAGTGTTAGAGAGACCCAGTACTTC. Translating gives CAWSVRETQYF. Full variable domain (missing parts from reference TRBV30 and TRBJ2-5): SQTIHQWPATLVQPVGSPLSLECTVEGTSNPNLYWYRQAAGRGLQLLFYSVGIGQISSEVPQNLSASRPQDRQFILSSKKLLLSDSGFYLCAWSVRETQYFGPGTRLLVL.

V usage is TRBV19 and J usage is TRBJ1-5, with D maybe TRBD1 (5 bases). The ends were cut back, 3 bases at V and 4 bases at J, with 13 bases in the middle. The CDR3 is 15 amino acids. Germline V CDR1 and CDR2: LNHDA, SQIVND (reference sequence). DNA for the CDR3: TGTGCCAGTAGTATTTTTGTAGCAGGGAATCAGCCCCAGCATTTT. It translates to CASSIFVAGNQPQHF. Complete variable domain (other parts from reference TRBV19 and TRBJ1-5): DGGITQSPKYLFRKEGQNVTLSCEQNLNHDAMYWYRQDPGQGLRLIYYSQIVNDFQKGDIAEGYSVSREKKESFPLTVTSAQKNPTAFYLCASSIFVAGNQPQHFGDGTRLSIL.

The chain employs TRBV7-9 and TRBJ2-1, with a possible D match to TRBD1 (6 bases). The germline gives CDR1 SEHNR, CDR2 FQNEAQ (reference sequence). This CDR3 is 14 amino acids long. V was pared by 3 bases and J by 0 bases, with 6 bases between. Here the CDR3 DNA reads TGTGCCAGCAGCTTGACAGGCTCCTACAATGAGCAGTTCTTC. The encoded protein is CASSLTGSYNEQFF.

V and J are TRBV25-1 and TRBJ1-2; no clear D gene. CDR3 length: 13 residues. The germline gives CDR1 MGHDK, CDR2 SYGVNS. V dropped 4 bases and J dropped 7 bases, with 13 bases sitting between them. The CDR3 here is CASSVEQARGYTF. CDR3 sequence (DNA): TGTGCCAGCAGTGTTGAGCAGGCTCGTGGCTACACCTTC.

The rearrangement uses TRBV7-9 and TRBJ2-7; no firm D call. The germline V gene has CDR1 SEHNR and CDR2 FQNEAQ (reference sequence). This CDR3 is built from 14 residues. Trimming left V 1 base short and J 4 bases short, with 11 bases between. The CDR3 spells CASSLVASSYEQYF. In nucleotides, the CDR3 is TGTGCCAGCAGCTTAGTAGCTAGTTCGTACGAGCAGTACTTC.

The chain has TRBV5-8 and TRBJ2-3; 10 bases agree with TRBD2. Germline V lookup: CDR1 SGHTS, CDR2 YDEGEE. After removal of 1 base from V and 6 bases from J, the junction contained 8 bases not matched to a gene. The CDR3 is made up of 16 amino acids. CDR3 region: CASSLFSAGGLDTQYF. In DNA form, the CDR3 reads TGTGCCAGCAGCTTGTTTTCAGCGGGGGGGCTTGATACGCAGTATTTT.

The rearrangement links TRBV7-9 to TRBJ2-5, with D possibly TRBD2 on 6 matching bases. There are 13 residues in the CDR3. Germline V gives CDR1 SEHNR, CDR2 FQNEAQ (reference sequence). With 8 bases removed from V and 2 bases from J, the gap between germline ends came to 12 bases. The CDR3 region has the DNA TGTGCCAGCGGGTGGGGGGAACAAGAGACCCAGTACTTC. As protein: CASGWGEQETQYF.

This clone appeared once. This chain uses TRBV9 with TRBJ2-7; 7 nucleotides agree with TRBD2. CDR1 SGDLS and CDR2 YYNGEE come from the germline V gene. J was trimmed by 4 bases and V by 0 bases; bases with no gene match: 7. The CDR3 contains 15 residues. CDR3 loop: CASSVGAGLGYEQYF. The CDR3 DNA sequence: TGTGCCAGCAGCGTAGGAGCGGGGTTAGGGTACGAGCAGTACTTC.

The chain couples TRBV2 to TRBJ2-3, with 7 bases fitting TRBD1. Germline CDR1 is SNHLY and CDR2 is FYNNEI. V lost 6 bases to trimming and J lost 2 bases; unmatched junction nucleotides: 5. The CDR3 spans 14 residues. DNA for the CDR3: TGTGCCAGCAGCTCACAGGGGCCCACAGATACGCAGTATTTT. It translates to CASSSQGPTDTQYF.

The rearrangement uses TRBV5-1 and TRBJ2-7; TRBD2 aligns across 9 bases. V lost 6 bases and J lost 3; bases outside the gene matches: 7. CDR3 size: 14 residues. CDR1 is SGHRS, CDR2 YFSETQ, per germline. The CDR3 is CASKSTSGHYEQYF. CDR3 DNA: TGCGCCAGCAAATCAACTAGCGGGCACTACGAGCAGTACTTC. Complete variable domain (other parts from reference TRBV5-1 and TRBJ2-7): KAGVTQTPRYLIKTRGQQVTLSCSPISGHRSVSWYQQTPGQGLQFLFEYFSETQRNKGNFPGRFSGRQFSNSRSEMNVSTLELGDSALYLCASKSTSGHYEQYFGPGTRLTVT.

The V call is TRBV28, the J call TRBJ2-5, with a weak D call TRBD2 (7 bases). The CDR3 consists of 14 residues. CDR1 and CDR2 from the germline V gene are MDHEN and SYDVKM. Trimming removed 7 bases at V and 5 bases at J, with 17 bases between. For the CDR3, the DNA is TGTGCCAGCACCCGAGGGGGGGAGTGGGAGACCCAGTACTTC. It translates to CASTRGGEWETQYF. Variable domain in full (rest from reference TRBV28 and TRBJ2-5): DVKVTQSSRYLVKRTGEKVFLECVQDMDHENMFWYRQDPGLGLRLIYFSYDVKMKEKGDIPEGYSVSREKKERFSLILESASTNQTSMYLCASTRGGEWETQYFGPGTRLLVL.

The V call is TRBV25-1, the J call TRBJ2-5; 9 bases match TRBD2. CDR1 and CDR2 from the germline V gene are MGHDK and SYGVNS. The V and J ends lost 3 bases and 0 bases, in that order; junction bases with no gene match: 5. The CDR3 is made up of 16 amino acids. The CDR3 sequence is CASSDRREGYQETQYF. Here the CDR3 DNA reads TGTGCCAGCAGTGACCGGCGGGAGGGTTACCAAGAGACCCAGTACTTC.

The chain recombines TRBV7-2 with TRBJ1-5; 7 bases match TRBD1. Germline V lookup: CDR1 SGHTA, CDR2 FQGNSA. Trimming removed 2 bases from V and 6 bases from J; junction bases left unmatched: 7. The CDR3 length is 15 residues. In DNA form, the CDR3 reads TGTGCCAGCAGCTTAACCGTAGCAGGGGGTCAGCCCCAGCATTTT. Its translation is CASSLTVAGGQPQHF.

This clone was seen a handful of times. The CDR3 sequence is CASRETRGQETQYF. As DNA, the CDR3 is TGTGCCAGCAGGGAAACTCGAGGCCAAGAGACCCAGTACTTC. The chain joins TRBV6-5 to TRBJ2-5; no definite D call. The V gene's germline CDR1 is MNHEY and CDR2 SVGAGI. The length of the CDR3 is 14 residues. V lost 6 bases to trimming and J lost 1 base, with 12 bases between them.